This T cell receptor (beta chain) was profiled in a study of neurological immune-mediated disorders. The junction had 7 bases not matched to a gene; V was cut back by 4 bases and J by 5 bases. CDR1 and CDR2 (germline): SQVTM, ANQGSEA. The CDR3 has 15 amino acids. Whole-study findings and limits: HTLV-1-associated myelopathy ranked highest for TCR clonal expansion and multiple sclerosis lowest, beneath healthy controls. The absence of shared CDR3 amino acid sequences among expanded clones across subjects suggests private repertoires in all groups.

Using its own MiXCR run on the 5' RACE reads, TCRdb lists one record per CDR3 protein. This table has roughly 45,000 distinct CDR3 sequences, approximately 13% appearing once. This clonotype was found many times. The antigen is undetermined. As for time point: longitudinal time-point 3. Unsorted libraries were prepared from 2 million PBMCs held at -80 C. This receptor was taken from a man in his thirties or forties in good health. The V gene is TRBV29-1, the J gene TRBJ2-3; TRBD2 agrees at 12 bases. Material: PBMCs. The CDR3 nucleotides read TGCAGCGTTGGAGCTAGCGGGAGGGCCGAAGATACGCAGTATTTT. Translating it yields CSVGASGRAEDTQYF.